This note documents a single T cell receptor beta chain sequence. There is no known antigen for this receptor. Per-nucleotide qualities are absent, and no much larger clonotype sits a single base away. From a lookup of the germline V gene (reference sequence), CDR1 and CDR2 are SEHNR and FQNEAQ. The CDR3 sequence holds 15 residues, the cysteine and phenylalanine included. Left in the record is the CDR3 DNA by itself, 45 bases read in frame from the first base. Trimmed from V: 6 bases; trimmed from J: 12 bases; junction bases lacking a gene match: 16. The data were taken from a study of cytomegalovirus exposure and HLA in healthy donors (dated by TCRdb to about 2017). With respect to the entire study: An earlier analysis of approximately 640 of the donors reported approximately 270 Gb of sequence data and some 120 million unique TCR beta sequences from about 179 million T cells. About 300 gigabases of sequencing data and 70 million to 85 million unique TCR sequences were included in an early release covering roughly 700 HLA-typed donors. The genetic ancestry cluster associated with self-reported Caucasian donors included around four fifths of the roughly 400 genotyped donors. The study was designed to test whether signatures of past pathogen exposure could be identified by cataloging public T cell receptors. The study used immunosequencing to profile the T cell repertoires of several hundred subjects and linked those repertoires to cytomegalovirus serostatus. Besides the first cohort of roughly 660 subjects, a separate validation cohort made up of 120 different subjects was used. To predict cytomegalovirus infection status, the study combined high-throughput TCR immunosequencing, statistical association of individual TCRs with disease status, and machine learning. A later analysis re-examined previously published TCR beta repertoires from roughly 650 donors and added high-resolution HLA genotyping to investigate patterns of TCR occurrence. The later analysis used no new phenotypic data to find candidate immune exposures, relying instead on TCR beta sequences and their occurrence across donors. An earlier analysis of a few hundred of the donors applied high-throughput TCR beta sequencing to assess whether each TCR beta V gene segment acted as functional or pseudogenic. Alongside the repertoire data, information on donor age, sex, ethnicity and CMV serostatus was compiled. A later genetic analysis took genome-wide SNP genotypes for about 65% of the 666 donors and used that subset as a discovery cohort. All discovery cohort repertoires had been generated on a single sequencing platform. HLA typing included class I and class II loci at four-digit resolution. Typing coverage varied by locus: 629-630 donors for A, B, C, DRB1 and DQB1; 500 to 550 for DQA1; approximately 570 for DPA1; more than 450 for DPB1. About five DR-DQ haplotypes were treated as single units for association and clustering because of strong linkage in the cohort. Among roughly 400 genotyped donors of the cohort, an average of approximately 240,000 unique TCR beta nucleotide sequences was sequenced per donor, of which roughly 17% were non-productive.

The library was made by the immunoSEQ multiplex PCR assay. For the multiplex PCR, a mixture combining 60 forward primers for TCR Vbeta segments and 13 reverse primers for TCR Jbeta segments was used. A multiplex PCR assay on genomic DNA amplified the CDR3 region of rearranged TCR beta genes. The amplified TCR beta libraries were sequenced on the Illumina HiSeq System as 87-base-pair reads. As for how the authors treated the data: A later analysis counted some 74 million unique TCR beta chains across the 600 to 850 repertoires, and 9 million to 14 million of these chains were shared by at least two donors. Raw reads were error-corrected and collapsed into unique sequences with a nearest-neighbor algorithm that merged closely related sequences to remove PCR and sequencing errors. CDR3 sequences were aligned to IMGT reference sequences to assign V, D and J gene segments. For a sequence to be retained, at least a six-nucleotide match to both a V gene segment and a J gene segment was required. A rearrangement counted as productive if the CDR3 had no stop codons and remained in frame with V and J, and every other rearrangement counted as non-productive. CDR3 was defined by IMGT convention, running from the second conserved V-encoded cysteine to the conserved J-encoded phenylalanine. The earlier analysis of more than 450 of the donors excluded sequences that lacked an unambiguous match to a single V gene segment. An earlier analysis of 587 of the donors called V segments functional above 56.7% productive rearrangements and segregating when the between-donor standard deviation exceeded 5%. A statistical classification framework was built for diagnosing cytomegalovirus status from the catalog of TCR beta chain sequences. V and J gene assignment, in a later analysis, came from comparing TCR nucleotide sequences with IMGT/GENE-DB human TR gene sequences. In a later analysis, CDR3 sequences and most-parsimonious VDJ recombination scenarios were assigned using the TCRdist pipeline. In a later analysis, each TCR beta chain was defined by its CDR3 amino acid sequence together with its V-gene family, and reads without a unique V-gene family were excluded. A later analysis removed 592 highly shared, low-generation-probability nucleotide sequences to deal with suspected cross-contamination and a sequencing artifact. For each public chain, a later analysis derived a clonal expansion index from normalized ranks of inferred template counts within each repertoire. A later analysis computed generation probabilities with a VDJ recombination model fitted to out-of-frame rearrangements, and checked the results against IGoR. A later analysis scored TCR-TCR, TCR-HLA and TCR-CMV co-occurrence with hypergeometric tests, applying a repertoire-size bias correction to TCR pairs. A later analysis estimated false discovery rates by permuting HLA or CMV assignments 20 times. A later analysis grouped co-occurring TCRs with DBSCAN, adding TCRdist sequence similarity when clustering within HLA-allele-positive subsets. For co-occurrence clustering, repertoires with fewer than 30,000 or more than 120,000 public chains were excluded, along with 5 or 6 repertoires with anomalous nucleotide sharing. TCRdb mirrors the immuneACCESS table, restricted to in-frame sequences. Some clones are absent from its copies; in checked studies, under half trace to an unresolved V gene, and the reason for the others is unknown. The V and J calls and clone size come from that table; D and trimming were worked out from the DNA. In this sample the table shows more than 200,000 clones, 82% of which occur a single time. Roughly 5.5% of the sample goes to the ten largest clones.

The cohort consisted of 600 or so healthy bone marrow donors. All cohort members were sampled while nominally healthy, although unrecorded immune exposures were likely present. The donor tested CMV seropositive, placing the donor among the 289 seropositive members of the cohort. Every donor gave a peripheral blood sample, and the peripheral blood mononuclear cells from that sample were used for TCR beta sequencing. Genomic DNA extraction from the blood cell samples was performed with the Qiagen DNeasy Blood Extraction Kit. What the study reported, not specific to this receptor: In an earlier analysis of some 500 of the donors, most TCR beta V segments were observed in productive rearrangements about 90% or about 30% of the time, broadly matching IMGT annotations. The earlier analysis of 450 to 700 of the donors excluded around 17 rarely observed V segments, including chromosome 9 orphons, because counts were too low. Assigning TCR associations to individual alleles was difficult when HLA alleles, especially DR and DQ, strongly co-occurred. Because some donors lacked HLA typing at each locus, the association tests relied only on the typed subset. Several of the top co-occurrence clusters appeared to be linked to parvovirus B19, influenza, CMV and Epstein-Barr virus, according to a later analysis. The only immune exposure information available for the cohort was CMV serostatus. In both the original and validation cohorts, the classifier was reported to diagnose cytomegalovirus status with high specificity and sensitivity. A further reported finding was that TCR beta sequences accurately predicted the HLA-A and HLA-B alleles for most subjects in the first cohort. Specific HLA alleles were associated with 16,951 TCR beta sequences at a false discovery rate of 0.05 in a later analysis. The authors suggested that the approach could potentially be extended to other disease states and immunological phenotypes. In a later analysis, the rate of TCR association differed among HLA loci, with DRB1 alleles having the most associated TCRs and HLA-C alleles having the fewest. Most CMV-associated TCR beta chains appeared to be HLA-restricted in a later analysis, and the HLA associations seemed to be driven largely by CMV exposure. Most TCR sequences were seen in very few donors, while some public TCRs were found in many individuals. Correlated functional status among segregating V segments might be attributable to linkage disequilibrium, but an unknown experimental factor could not be ruled out. The presence/absence analyses assumed that sequencing depth was roughly uniform across donors, and that assumption may not be true. A total of fewer than 200 TCR beta chains were listed by the study as associated with cytomegalovirus. Compared with equally common non-associated chains, HLA-associated TCR beta chains in a later analysis were more clonally expanded and had lower generation probabilities. Some IMGT-functional V segments, including TRBV6-2 and TRBV6-3, could not be told apart with the 87-base-pair reads, so those segments were excluded. A cluster of highly shared sequence variants was judged likely to be a technical artifact of the sequencing pipeline. In this cohort, only TCR beta chains were sequenced, and detectable features were limited by the absence of alpha or paired-chain data. A later genetic analysis associated a missense DCLRE1C variant with V-gene and J-gene trimming of TCR beta chains, and an independent cohort replicated the association. In vitro tests confirmed that a few of the cytomegalovirus-associated TCR beta chains recognize cytomegalovirus antigens. A later genetic analysis reported fewer N-insertions in productive TCRs among donors in an Asian-associated ancestry cluster than the approximately 700-donor mean.

This TCR was sampled from a man between 35 and 55 years old in good health and CMV-seropositive. Here the chain combines TRBV7-9 and TRBJ1-2, with 10 central nucleotides matching TRBD1. Source material: PBMCs. The DNA sequence follows: TGTGCCAGCAGGCCCCCCTGGACAGGGGGAAAGTGGGACACCTTC. This yields the protein CASRPPWTGGKWDTF.